This TCR beta chain stems from a study of T cell clones after liver transplantation. The overall study: Apart from a few HCV-positive recipients, transplants were for non-autoimmune, non-viral reasons. Tolerant meant at least one year fully off immunosuppression without liver enzymes above twice normal. Findings and caveats of the study: Migration into the graft, not deletion, may explain lost graft donor-reactive T cells. Compared with third party-reactive sequences, donor-reactive ones declined more, independent of withdrawal success.

Sequenced by immunoSEQ multiplex PCR; TCRdb stores in-frame clones only, minus some. The profile shows over 100,000 clones, roughly 80% of them singletons. The table lists this clone with a count of one. Its antigen is unidentified. Germline values: CDR1 SGHNT, CDR2 YENEEA. Trimming removed 5 bases from V and 4 bases from J; junction bases left unmatched: 6. The CDR3 runs 15 residues. Sequences were derived from CD4+ T cells from blood, sampled before liver transplant. This chain links TRBV11-3 with TRBJ2-5; 11 nucleotides agree with TRBD2. This receptor was identified in a human donor who received a liver transplant. Here the CDR3 DNA reads TGTGCCAGCAGCCATAGCGGGGGGGCCTTAGAGACCCAGTACTTC. This codes for CASSHSGGALETQYF. The entire variable domain, with the rest obtained from reference TRBV11-3 and TRBJ2-5, is as follows: EAGVVQSPRYKIIEKKQPVAFWCNPISGHNTLYWYLQNLGQGPELLIRYENEEAVDDSQLPKDRFSAERLKGVDSTLKIQPAELGDSAVYLCASSHSGGALETQYFGPGTRLLVL.